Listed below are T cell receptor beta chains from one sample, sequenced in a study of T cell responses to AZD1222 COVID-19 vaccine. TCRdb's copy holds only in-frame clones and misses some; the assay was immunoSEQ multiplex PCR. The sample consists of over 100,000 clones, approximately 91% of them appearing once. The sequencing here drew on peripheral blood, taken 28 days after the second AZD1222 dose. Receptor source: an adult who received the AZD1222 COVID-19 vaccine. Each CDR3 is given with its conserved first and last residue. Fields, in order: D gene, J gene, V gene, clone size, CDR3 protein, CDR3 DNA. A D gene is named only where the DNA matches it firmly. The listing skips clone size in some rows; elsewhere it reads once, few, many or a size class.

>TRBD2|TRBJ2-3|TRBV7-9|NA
CASSREGRGDTQYF
TGTGCCAGCAGCCGGGAGGGCCGGGGAGATACGCAGTATTTT
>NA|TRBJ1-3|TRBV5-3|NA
CARSFGSSGNTIYF
TGTGCCAGAAGCTTCGGATCAAGCGGAAACACCATATATTTT
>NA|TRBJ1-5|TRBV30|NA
CAWSPPGGGAWQPQHF
TGTGCCTGGAGTCCCCCTGGAGGGGGGGCTTGGCAGCCCCAGCATTTT
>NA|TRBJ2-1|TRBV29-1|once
CSVSASLGEQFF
TGCAGCGTGAGCGCTAGCTTGGGTGAGCAGTTCTTC
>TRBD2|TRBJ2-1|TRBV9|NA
CASSPLAATNNEQFF
TGTGCCAGCAGCCCTCTAGCGGCAACCAACAATGAGCAGTTCTTC
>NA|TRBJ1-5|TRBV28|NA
CASSQTQPQHF
TGTGCCAGCAGCCAAACGCAGCCCCAGCATTTT
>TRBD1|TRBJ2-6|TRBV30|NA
CAWSFTGGSGANVLTF
TGTGCCTGGAGCTTTACAGGGGGCTCTGGGGCCAACGTCCTGACTTTC
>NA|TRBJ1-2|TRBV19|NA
CASSPSPWRPNYGYTF
TGTGCCAGTAGTCCCTCCCCTTGGAGACCGAACTATGGCTACACCTTC
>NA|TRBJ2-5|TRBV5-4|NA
CASSRVEETQYF
TGTGCCAGCAGTCGGGTCGAAGAGACCCAGTACTTC
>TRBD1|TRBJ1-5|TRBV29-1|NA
CSVATGASNQPQHF
TGCAGCGTAGCGACAGGGGCTAGCAATCAGCCCCAGCATTTT
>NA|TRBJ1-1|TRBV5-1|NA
CASSLVSDTEAFF
TGCGCCAGCAGCTTGGTCAGTGACACTGAAGCTTTCTTT
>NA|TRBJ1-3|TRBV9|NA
CASSGGISGNTIYF
TGTGCCAGCAGCGGAGGAATCTCTGGAAACACCATATATTTT
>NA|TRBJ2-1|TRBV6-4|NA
CASSEEWELGAYNEQFF
TGTGCCAGCAGTGAAGAGTGGGAGCTCGGGGCCTACAATGAGCAGTTCTTC
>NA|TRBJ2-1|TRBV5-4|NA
CASSLAPSWDNEQFF
TGTGCCAGCAGCTTGGCCCCTAGTTGGGACAATGAGCAGTTCTTC
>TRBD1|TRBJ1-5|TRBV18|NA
CASSPDRVPNQPQHF
TGTGCCAGCTCACCGGACAGGGTCCCCAATCAGCCCCAGCATTTT
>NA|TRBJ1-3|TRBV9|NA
CASSLGGPVSGNTIYF
TGTGCCAGCAGCCTGGGGGGCCCAGTCTCTGGAAACACCATATATTTT
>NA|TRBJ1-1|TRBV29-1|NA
CSVEDSGTEAFF
TGCAGCGTTGAAGACAGTGGCACTGAAGCTTTCTTT
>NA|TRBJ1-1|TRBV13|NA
CASGDGGRLSTEAFF
TGTGCCAGCGGAGATGGGGGGCGGTTGTCCACTGAAGCTTTCTTT
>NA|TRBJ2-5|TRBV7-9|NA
CASTGQWETQYF
TGTGCCAGCACCGGACAGTGGGAGACCCAGTACTTC
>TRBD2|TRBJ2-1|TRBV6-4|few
CASSPGTSGINEQFF
TGTGCCAGCAGCCCCGGGACTAGCGGGATAAATGAGCAGTTCTTC
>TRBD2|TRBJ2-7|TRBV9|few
CASSGGTSAARTYEQYF
TGTGCCAGCAGCGGAGGGACTAGCGCAGCACGAACCTACGAGCAGTACTTC
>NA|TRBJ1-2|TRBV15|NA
CATSRDALYGYTF
TGTGCCACCAGCAGAGATGCCTTATATGGCTACACCTTC
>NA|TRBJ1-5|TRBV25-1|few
CARPLDRSNQPQHF
TGTGCCAGGCCACTAGACAGAAGCAATCAGCCCCAGCATTTT
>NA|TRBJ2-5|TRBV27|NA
CASSLSTVLYQETQYF
TGTGCCAGCAGTTTATCGACCGTCCTTTACCAAGAGACCCAGTACTTC
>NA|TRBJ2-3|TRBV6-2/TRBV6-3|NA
CASSYSFAGATDTQYF
TGTGCCAGCAGTTACTCCTTCGCAGGAGCCACAGATACGCAGTATTTT
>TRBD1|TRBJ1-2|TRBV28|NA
CASRTGTGGANYGYTF
TGTGCCAGCAGAACTGGGACAGGGGGCGCAAACTATGGCTACACCTTC
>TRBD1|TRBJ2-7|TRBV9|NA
CASSVGAGTGPYEQYF
TGTGCCAGCAGCGTAGGGGCCGGGACAGGGCCCTACGAGCAGTACTTC
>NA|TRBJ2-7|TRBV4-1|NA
CASSQGDQGIYEQYF
TGCGCCAGCAGCCAAGGGGACCAGGGGATCTACGAGCAGTACTTC
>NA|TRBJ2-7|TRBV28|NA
CASSLSIQGFSYEQYF
TGTGCCAGCAGTTTATCTATACAGGGCTTCTCCTACGAGCAGTACTTC